The T cell receptor (beta chain) described here comes from a study of T-cell memory formation after mild COVID-19. Study results and limitations: The study found contracting CD4+ clones mainly in CM and EM and contracting CD8+ clones in EMRA. The finding that pre-infection memory included some responding clones suggested that cross-reactive memory joined.

5'RACE primed at constant segments yielded TCR alpha and TCR beta cDNA libraries bearing sample barcodes and UMIs. One entry per CDR3 protein results from TCRdb running MiXCR on the 5' RACE reads. The sample has roughly 170,000 distinct CDR3 sequences; around 20% are singletons. This clonotype showed up just a few times. Its antigen is unknown. Per germline, CDR1 SGHTA and CDR2 FQGNSA. The CDR3 has 15 residues. V shed 1 base, J shed 2 bases, and the junction held 4 bases outside the gene matches. The sequencing sample was made of PBMCs or a T cell subset sorted from them (not recorded which). This chain connects TRBV7-2 to TRBJ1-2; 7 nucleotides line up with TRBD1. The receptor was isolated from a man aged 18-30 years who had mild COVID-19 (a few samples of this study predate the infection). Cell type and time point are not known. The CDR3 loop reads CASSLGQGVNYGYTF. As DNA, the CDR3 is TGTGCCAGCAGCTTAGGACAGGGTGTCAACTATGGCTACACCTTC.